Following are 16 T cell receptor beta chains from one sample sequenced in a study of tumor and adjacent non-tumor tissue in lung cancer. A modified ARM-PCR protocol with three rounds of nested PCR amplified TCRbeta. TCRdb redid the calling of the multiplex PCR reads with MiXCR, one entry per CDR3 protein. The sample comprises 60,000 to 85,000 distinct CDR3 sequences, less than 85% of which are singletons, and around 40% rests with the top ten. No cell sorting was done before RNA was extracted from the tissue. More than 3 cm separated this lung sample from the edge of the tumor. Sample: distant non-tumor lung tissue. The receptors stem from a man in his 70s with non-small cell lung cancer.

With regard to this clonotype: At one end, the junction sequence differs from germline, possibly due to a read error. The chain combines TRBV6-2 or TRBV6-3 with TRBJ1-2, with 7 nucleotides matching TRBD1. From germline, CDR1 is MNHEY and CDR2 SVGEGT. This CDR3 contains 14 residues. The CDR3 protein is CAISRQGSSAGYAF. In nucleotides, the CDR3 is TGTGCCATCAGCCGACAGGGTTCATCGGCCGGCTACGCCTTC.

As concerns this clonotype: One end of the junction is discordant with germline, which a read error may explain. Here the CDR3 reads CASSYGTSTDRQYF. The CDR3 bases are TGTGCCAGCAGTTACGGGACTAGCACAGATAGGCAGTATTTT. V and J are TRBV6-2 or TRBV6-3 and TRBJ2-3; TRBD2 agrees at 9 bases. The CDR3 spans 14 residues. CDR1 MNHEY and CDR2 SVGEGT come from the germline V gene.

Regarding this clonotype: The junction departs from the called germline gene at one end, perhaps through a read error. The V and J genes are TRBV12-3 or TRBV12-4 and TRBJ1-5, with 9 bases fitting TRBD1. The CDR3 spans 15 residues. The CDR3 is CASTLGTGRNQPQHF. The CDR3 DNA sequence: TGTGCCAGCACTTTAGGGACAGGGCGCAATCAGCCACAGCATTTT.

On this clonotype itself: No conserved phenylalanine or tryptophan is present at the end of the CDR3, so a read error is the likely explanation. The DNA is left out, because the CDR3 cannot be placed on it with certainty; the CDR3 is given as TCRdb lists it. The CDR3 reads CSVERAGPTYGHYS. The chain has TRBV29-1 and TRBJ2-7; the table assigns TRBD1, which was not confirmed against the DNA. Germline values: CDR1 SQVTM, CDR2 ANQGSEA. The CDR3 totals 14 residues, both ends included.

This clonotype showed up just a few times. Given a much more abundant clone one base away, this may be a read error. This chain uses TRBV5-4 with TRBJ1-1; D gene uncertain. The germline V gene has CDR1 SGHNT and CDR2 YYREEE (reference sequence). The length of the CDR3 is 17 residues. CDR3 nucleotide sequence: TGTGCCAGCAGCTTAAAAAGTATGGGGAGCCCTAACACTGAAGCTCTCTTT. The encoded protein is CASSLKSMGSPNTEALF.

This clonotype is a singleton in its sample. An end of the junction differs from the germline gene, which may be a read error. The V and J genes are TRBV6-5 and TRBJ2-3; 8 nucleotides line up with TRBD2. The CDR3 sequence is 16 residues long. Germline V gene data show CDR1 as MNHEY and CDR2 as SVGAGI. The DNA for the CDR3 is TGTGCCAACAGTCCCAAGTGGGGACTAGGTACAGATACACAGTATTTT. Translation gives CANSPKWGLGTDTQYF.

In this sample, this clonotype turned up once. The germline gene is not matched at one end of the junction; a read error may be the cause. The chain recombines TRBV6-1 with TRBJ1-2; D ambiguous. The CDR3 has 13 amino acids. CDR1 MNHNS and CDR2 SASEGT come from the germline V gene. CDR3 DNA: TGTCCCAGCGACGAGAACACTAACTATGGCTACACCTTC. This encodes CPSDENTNYGYTF.

This clonotype came up once. Germline and junction disagree at one end, which may indicate a read error. The chain couples TRBV7-9 to TRBJ1-1; unclear D gene. The length of the CDR3 is 13 residues. CDR1 SEHNR and CDR2 FQNEAQ come from the germline V gene (reference sequence). The CDR3 sequence is CANSLLADTEAFF. CDR3 in DNA: TGTGCCAACAGCTTATTGGCGGACACTGAAGCTTTCTTT.

Only one count was recorded for this clonotype. CDR3 DNA: TGCAGTCTGATAGGGCAGGGACCGTACAATGAGCAGTTCTTC. Translated: CSLIGQGPYNEQFF. The chain couples TRBV29-1 to TRBJ2-1; D is possibly TRBD1 or TRBD2 (5 bases each). This CDR3 contains 14 residues. CDR1 is SQVTM and CDR2 is ANQGSEA in the germline V gene.

The CDR3 loop is CGNSQGLYGYTF. DNA for the CDR3: TGTGGCAACAGCCAAGGACTATATGGCTACACCTTC. The chain carries TRBV11-2 and TRBJ1-2, with D uncertain. The V gene's germline CDR1 is SGHAT and CDR2 FQNNGV. The CDR3 totals 12 residues.

As to this clonotype: A much larger clonotype is one base distant, so this may be a read error. The rearrangement links TRBV4-1 to TRBJ2-7, with D perhaps matching TRBD1 or TRBD2 (5 bases each). Germline CDR1 reads MGHRA; CDR2 reads YSYEKL. The CDR3 is 14 amino acids. CDR3 in amino acids: CASSQAWDGYVQYF. CDR3 DNA sequence: TGCGCCAGCAGCCAAGCATGGGACGGTTACGTGCAGTACTTC.

A word on this clonotype: One end of the junction fails to match germline, which may point to a read error. The chain employs TRBV11-2 and TRBJ2-1; the D gene is possibly TRBD1 (6 bases). The CDR3 is made up of 15 amino acids. The germline CDR1 and CDR2 sequences are SGHAT and FQNNGV. CDR3 DNA: TGCGCCAGCGGCATACAGGGACAACCATACAATGAGCGGTTCTTC. This sequence encodes CASGIQGQPYNERFF. Combining the CDR3 with reference TRBV11-2 and TRBJ2-1 gives the whole variable domain EAGVAQSPRYKIIEKRQSVAFWCNPISGHATLYWYQQILGQGPKLLIQFQNNGVVDDSQLPKDRFSAERLKGVDSTLKIQPAKLEDSAVYLCASGIQGQPYNERFFGPGTRLTVL.

Note on this clonotype: A much bigger clone sits one base away, suggesting this may be a read error. V gene TRBV20-1 combines with J gene TRBJ2-7; possibly TRBD1 for D (7 bases). Germline lookup yields CDR1 DFQATT and CDR2 SNEGSKA (reference sequence). The CDR3 runs to 15 residues. This CDR3 is CNASRGDHRVHEQYF. The CDR3 DNA is TGCAATGCTAGCAGGGGGGACCACAGGGTTCACGAGCAGTACTTC.

As to this clonotype: This may be a read error: a much more frequent sequence differs by one nucleotide. The chain recombines TRBV24-1 with TRBJ2-3; TRBD1 matches 7 bases. Germline V gene sequence: CDR1 KGHDR, CDR2 SFDVKD. The length of the CDR3 is 16 residues. The CDR3 loop is CGTSKGALSSTDTQYF. CDR3 nucleotides: TGTGGCACCAGTAAGGGGGCGCTGTCTAGCACAGATACGCAGTATTTT.

This clonotype appeared a few times. An end of the junction does not agree with germline; a read error may underlie this. The chain uses TRBV6-2 or TRBV6-3 and TRBJ2-7; D is ambiguous. Looked up from germline, CDR1 is MNHEY and CDR2 is SVGEGT. This CDR3 has 14 residues. The CDR3 DNA reads TGTGCCAGCAGTTACGGGATTAGCTCCTACGAGCAGTATTTC. Residues: CASSYGISSYEQYF.

The rearrangement uses TRBV11-2 and TRBJ2-7, with 7 nucleotides matching TRBD1. Germline V gene lookup returns CDR1 SGHAT and CDR2 FQNNGV. The CDR3 runs to 15 residues. Unmatched junction bases numbered 5, after V lost 0 bases and J lost 3 bases. The CDR3 loop reads CASSLDKGAFYEQYF. For the CDR3, the DNA is TGTGCCAGCAGCTTAGATAAGGGGGCATTCTACGAGCAGTACTTC. Complete variable domain (other parts from reference TRBV11-2 and TRBJ2-7): EAGVAQSPRYKIIEKRQSVAFWCNPISGHATLYWYQQILGQGPKLLIQFQNNGVVDDSQLPKDRFSAERLKGVDSTLKIQPAKLEDSAVYLCASSLDKGAFYEQYFGPGTRLTVT.